This T cell receptor (beta chain) was found in a study of blood T cell repertoires in COVID-19. Method: immunoSEQ multiplex PCR; TCRdb's copy keeps in-frame clones and lacks some. The sample holds about 52,000 clones, roughly four fifths seen once. Germline loops: CDR1 MNHEY, CDR2 SVGAGI. The V end lost 6 bases, the J end lost 2 bases, and 17 bases lay between the germline ends. The CDR3 has 15 residues. This clonotype was obtained from a woman of 80 years or more with COVID-19, enrolled during active disease. The sample consisted of peripheral blood. The J gene is TRBJ2-7, the V gene TRBV6-5; weak D call: TRBD1 (6 bases). CDR3 coding DNA: TGTGCCAGCAGCAAGGAACAGGGACCCCCCTACGAGCAGTACTTC. Its protein product is CASSKEQGPPYEQYF.